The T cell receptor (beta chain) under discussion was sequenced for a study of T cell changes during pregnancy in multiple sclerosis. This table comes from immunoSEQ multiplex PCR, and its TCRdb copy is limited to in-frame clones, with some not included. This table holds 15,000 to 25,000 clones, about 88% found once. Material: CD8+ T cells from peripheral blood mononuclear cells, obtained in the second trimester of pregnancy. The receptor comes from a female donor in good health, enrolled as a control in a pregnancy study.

The CDR3 region has the DNA TGTGCCAGCAGTGACTCGATCCCCCCTAAGAACACTGAAGCTTTCTTT. Protein product: CASSDSIPPKNTEAFF. The rearrangement uses TRBV6-4 and TRBJ1-1; D unresolved. CDR1 and CDR2 from the germline V gene are MRHNA and SNTAGT. Deletions cut 0 bases from V and 1 base from J, with 12 bases between. This CDR3 region has 16 residues.